This TCR beta chain was sequenced for a study of blood T cell repertoires in COVID-19. Study in general: COVID-19 samples collected from the United States, Italy and Spain covered acute and convalescent phases.

Germline lookup yields CDR1 SGHTA and CDR2 FQGTGA. Trimming removed 5 bases from V and 9 bases from J; junction bases left unmatched: 10. The CDR3 length is 15 residues. As originally analysed: Estimates of nucleated cell counts were drawn from the amplification of reference gene primers. Produced via immunoSEQ multiplex PCR; TCRdb's table is partial and in-frame only. That table is the source of V, J and clone size, and D and trimming were worked out from the DNA. The sample has 350,000 or so clones, approximately 89% seen once. The specimen sequenced was peripheral blood. This TCR came from a woman aged 55-70 years with COVID-19, enrolled during active disease. This chain links TRBV7-3 with TRBJ1-6; 7 nucleotides line up with TRBD1. CDR3 in DNA: TGTGCCAGCAGCCAGACAGACAGGGCGGGTTCACCCCTCCACTTT. This translates into CASSQTDRAGSPLHF. Filled out from reference TRBV7-3 and TRBJ1-6, the complete variable domain reads GAGVSQTPSNKVTEKGKYVELRCDPISGHTALYWYRQSLGQGPEFLIYFQGTGAADDSGLPNDRFFAVRPEGSVSTLKIQRTERGDSAVYLCASSQTDRAGSPLHFGNGTRLTVT.